This TCR beta chain was documented in a study of T cell changes during pregnancy in multiple sclerosis (dated by TCRdb to about 2019). Regarding the research as a whole: In women with multiple sclerosis, the researchers looked at how the T cell repertoire shifted as pregnancy progressed.

After removal of 4 bases from V and 0 bases from J, the junction retains 3 bases not matched to a gene. The germline V gene supplies CDR1 SQVTM and CDR2 ANQGSEA. The CDR3, from cysteine to phenylalanine, totals 13 residues. Only CDR3 DNA remains: 39 bases, in frame from the first base. Receptor libraries were prepared by the immunoSEQ multiplex PCR assay. TCRdb re-hosts the immuneACCESS table, in-frame sequences only. Its copies lack some clones; in the studies checked, an unresolved V gene accounts for under half of them, and the cause for the rest is not known. For this sample the table gives tens of thousands of clones, of which 80% to 95% were detected only once. The ten top clones hold around 1.4% of the sample. The sample holds one count of this clone. The antigen this receptor binds is unknown. Base qualities are not recorded, but no much larger clone differs from it by a single base.

This receptor chain uses TRBV29-1 and TRBJ2-7, and 7 junction bases match TRBD1. Sequences were derived from peripheral blood, sampled in the third trimester of pregnancy. The receptor was isolated from a female donor in good health, enrolled as a control in a pregnancy study. The DNA sequence is TGCAGCGTTGTCACAGGGGCCTCCTACGAGCAGTACTTC. Protein translation: CSVVTGASYEQYF.